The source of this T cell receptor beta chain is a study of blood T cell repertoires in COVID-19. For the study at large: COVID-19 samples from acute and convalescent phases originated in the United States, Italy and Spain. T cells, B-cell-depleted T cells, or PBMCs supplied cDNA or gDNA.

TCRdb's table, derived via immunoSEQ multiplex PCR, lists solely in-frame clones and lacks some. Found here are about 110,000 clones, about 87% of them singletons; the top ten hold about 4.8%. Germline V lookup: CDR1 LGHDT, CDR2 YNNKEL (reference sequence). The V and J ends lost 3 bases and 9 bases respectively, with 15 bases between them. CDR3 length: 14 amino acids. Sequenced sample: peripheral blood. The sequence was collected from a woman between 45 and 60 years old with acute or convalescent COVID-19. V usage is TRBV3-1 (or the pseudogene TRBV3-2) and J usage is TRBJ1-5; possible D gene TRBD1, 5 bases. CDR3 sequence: CASSQGPDIGPQHF. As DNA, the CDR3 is TGTGCCAGCAGCCAGGGCCCGGACATCGGGCCCCAGCATTTT.